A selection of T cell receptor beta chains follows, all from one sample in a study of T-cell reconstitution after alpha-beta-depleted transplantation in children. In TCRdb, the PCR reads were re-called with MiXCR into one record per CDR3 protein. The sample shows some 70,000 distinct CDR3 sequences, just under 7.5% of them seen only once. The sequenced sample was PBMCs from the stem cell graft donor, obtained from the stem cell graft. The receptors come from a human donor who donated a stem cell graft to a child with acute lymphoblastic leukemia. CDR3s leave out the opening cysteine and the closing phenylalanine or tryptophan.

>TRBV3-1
ASSQDAAGGTQY
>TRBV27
ASSSPTYNEQF
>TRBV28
ASSWTSGRAVDYNEQF
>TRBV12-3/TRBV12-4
ASSLPPYEPQH
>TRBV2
ASAGTGLSYEQY
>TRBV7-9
ASSLTDRVSYEQY
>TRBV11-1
ASSLRRGGADTEAF
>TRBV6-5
ASSYQPGQGTGELF
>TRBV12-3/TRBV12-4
ASSPRGQPQH
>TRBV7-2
ASSSDRRREQY
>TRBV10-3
AIRPSWTSNYNEQF
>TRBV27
ASSLGGPGALNEQF
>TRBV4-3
ASSQAQGREKLF
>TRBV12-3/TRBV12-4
ASTLRTGGDTEAF
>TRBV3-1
ASSQDSGLSRNEQF
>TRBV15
ATSSKKGPMKTEAF
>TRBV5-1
ASSQDTEAF
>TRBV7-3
ASSWGMPGQGYEQY
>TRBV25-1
ASRIGGRKDEQF
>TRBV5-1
ASSFATGSYEQY
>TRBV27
ASSSPLTQGVHNEQF
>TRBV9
ASSSQGGATGGLF
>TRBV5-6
ASSLTGRPYGYT
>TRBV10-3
AIGSTGRPVEAF
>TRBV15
ATSRAGTGSYEQY
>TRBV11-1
ASSPLIGFSLLAQETQY
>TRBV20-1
SAGLLVQETQY
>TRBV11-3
ASSLEGSYTGELF
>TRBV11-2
ASSLDRGLEEKLF
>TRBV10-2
ASSSGSNYGYT
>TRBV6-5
ASSYDRGSNQPQH
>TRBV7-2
ASSSTGTSGNEQF
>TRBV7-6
ASSLEGLGNTIY
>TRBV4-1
ASSRLLAGSNYNEQF
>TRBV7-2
ASSLDYRNYGYT
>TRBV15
ATSREREGEQF
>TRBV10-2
ASNRGTPYNSPLH
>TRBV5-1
ASIGTVNTEAF
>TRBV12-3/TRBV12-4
ASSADGTSTDTQY
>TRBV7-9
ASSSEEAAYEQY
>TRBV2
ASMWGGDTQY
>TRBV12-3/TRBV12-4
ASSLSPPVITNEKLF
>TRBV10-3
AISDPRGSPEAF
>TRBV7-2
ASVLHEGGSYEQY
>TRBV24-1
ATSDQNTDTQY
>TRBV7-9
ASSLDGSSYNEQF
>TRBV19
ASSFPPADSNSNQPQH
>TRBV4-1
ASSQGGQSYGYT
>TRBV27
ASRRGVSTDTQY
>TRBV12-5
ASTLGQGIFGELF
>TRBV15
ATSTDKGVWDEQF
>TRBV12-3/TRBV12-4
ASKFSGGRDEQY
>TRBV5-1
ASSSLQGAGNTEAF
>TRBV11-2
ASRYTSGHSYEQY
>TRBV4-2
ASSRDTASYEQY
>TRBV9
ASSVAPEGMNTEAF
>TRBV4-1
ASSQERTGGNQPQH
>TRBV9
ASSARQGVTDTQY
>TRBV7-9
ASSWGGGANEAF
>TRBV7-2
ASSSSSSGGNTQY